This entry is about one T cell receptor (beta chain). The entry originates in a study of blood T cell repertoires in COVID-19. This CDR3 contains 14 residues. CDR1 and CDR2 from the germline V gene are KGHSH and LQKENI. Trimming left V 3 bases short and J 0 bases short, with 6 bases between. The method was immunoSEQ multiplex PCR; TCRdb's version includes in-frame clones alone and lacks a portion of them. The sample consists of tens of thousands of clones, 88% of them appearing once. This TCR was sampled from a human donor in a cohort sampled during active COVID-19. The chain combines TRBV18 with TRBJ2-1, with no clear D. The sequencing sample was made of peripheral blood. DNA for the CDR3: TGTGCCAGCTCACCGATGAGCTCCTACAATGAGCAGTTCTTC. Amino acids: CASSPMSSYNEQFF.